What follows are 32 T cell receptor beta chains derived from one specimen sequenced in a study of T cells in Graves' hyperthyroidism and ophthalmopathy. Amplified TCR beta CDR3 regions derived from RNA transcripts. TCR CDR3 regions were first amplified by RT-PCR with HTBI primers. TCRdb recomputed calls from the multiplex PCR reads with MiXCR, one row per CDR3 protein. The profile shows about 570,000 distinct CDR3 sequences, roughly 50% of them singletons. The specimen sequenced was peripheral blood or thyroid tissue (not recorded which). The receptors were sampled from an adult woman with Graves' disease, either hyperthyroidism or ophthalmopathy (not recorded which).

As to this clonotype: The conserved phenylalanine or tryptophan normally closing the CDR3 is absent here, so this likely arose from a read error. This chain links TRBV6-6 with TRBJ1-2, with D perhaps matching TRBD1 (5 bases). Germline V gene lookup returns CDR1 MNHNY and CDR2 SVGAGI (reference sequence). This CDR3 comprises 14 residues. The CDR3 nucleotides read TGTGCCAGCAGTGAAGCGGTGGGGGACTACGGCTACACCTCC. This codes for CASSEAVGDYGYTS.

The chain carries TRBV14 and TRBJ1-1, with 7 bases aligning to TRBD1. V lost 3 bases, J lost 5 bases, and 3 bases stayed unmatched. Germline lookup yields CDR1 SGHDN and CDR2 FVKESK. The CDR3 extends over 13 amino acids. The CDR3 bases are TGTGCCAGCAGCCACAACAGGGGTACTGAAGCTTTCTTT. This encodes CASSHNRGTEAFF.

This clonotype was observed many times. The V and J genes are TRBV7-9 and TRBJ1-1; tentatively, D is TRBD1 (5 bases). Germline assignment: CDR1 SEHNR and CDR2 FQNEAQ (reference sequence). The CDR3 loop spans 16 amino acids. V lost 5 bases to trimming and J lost 1 base, with 17 bases between them. The CDR3 nucleotides are TGTGCCAGCAGCCCTCGGGGCGCGGGTCAGAACACTGAAGCTTTCTTT. This codes for CASSPRGAGQNTEAFF.

The table lists this clonotype with many counts. The chain couples TRBV9 to TRBJ2-6; 10 bases line up with TRBD1. V shed 3 bases and J 2 bases; nucleotides not matched to a gene: 11. The CDR3 is 19 amino acids. The V gene's germline CDR1 is SGDLS and CDR2 YYNGEE. The CDR3 nucleotides are TGTGCCAGCAGCGCCCTACCGGGACAGGGGAGAGCTGGGGCCAACGTCCTGACTTTC. Translation: CASSALPGQGRAGANVLTF.

The sample holds one count of this clonotype. V gene TRBV20-1 combines with J gene TRBJ2-5; 12 bases fit TRBD1. Germline trimming cut 6 bases from V and 5 bases from J; bases unmatched to any gene: 13. This CDR3 comprises 16 residues. CDR1 DFQATT and CDR2 SNEGSKA come from the germline V gene (reference sequence). CDR3 DNA sequence: TGCAGTGCCCCTCCCGGGACAGGGGGCTTCGGGGAGACCCAGTACTTC. This gives the protein CSAPPGTGGFGETQYF.

The chain carries TRBV29-1 and TRBJ2-5; D uncertain. This CDR3 is built from 8 residues. The V end lost 4 bases, the J end lost 9 bases, and 3 bases lay between the germline ends. Germline loops: CDR1 SQVTM, CDR2 ANQGSEA. The CDR3 protein is CSVGPQYF. CDR3 nucleotides: TGCAGCGTTGGGCCCCAGTACTTC. The whole variable domain, filled in from reference TRBV29-1 and TRBJ2-5, reads SAVISQKPSRDICQRGTSLTIQCQVDSQVTMMFWYRQQPGQSLTLIATANQGSEATYESGFVIDKFPISRPNLTFSTLTVSNMSPEDSSIYLCSVGPQYFGPGTRLLVL.

This clonotype was seen a few times. A read error is likely, as this CDR3 ends without the conserved phenylalanine or tryptophan. V gene TRBV10-3 combines with J gene TRBJ1-1; D is unresolved. V dropped 6 bases and J dropped 1 base, with 9 bases sitting between them. Germline loops: CDR1 ENHRY, CDR2 SYGVKD. The CDR3 has 13 residues. CDR3 nucleotides: TGTGCCATCAGCGCAGAGGCGAACACTGAAGCTTTCCTT. Its protein is CAISAEANTEAFL.

The chain joins TRBV10-3 to TRBJ2-7; 8 nucleotides match TRBD2. The CDR3 loop spans 17 amino acids. Germline V gene lookup returns CDR1 ENHRY and CDR2 SYGVKD. Trimming cost V 5 bases and J 0 bases; bases outside gene matches: 12. The CDR3 sequence is CAISSRGSGISSYEQYF. DNA for the CDR3: TGTGCCATCAGTTCCCGTGGTAGCGGGATTAGCTCCTACGAGCAGTACTTC.

The chain links TRBV19 to TRBJ2-7; D assignment may be TRBD1 or TRBD2 (5 bases each). This CDR3 has 12 residues. Looked up from germline, CDR1 is LNHDA and CDR2 is SQIVND (reference sequence). V was shortened by 8 bases and J by 3 bases, with 11 bases between the two germline ends. CDR3 in DNA: TGTGCCAGTGGGGACCCAGTCTACGAGCAGTACTTC. Amino acids: CASGDPVYEQYF.

The genes are TRBV20-1 and TRBJ1-6, with TRBD1 matching over 10 bases. From germline, CDR1 is DFQATT and CDR2 SNEGSKA (reference sequence). The CDR3 loop spans 16 amino acids. V lost 6 bases to trimming and J lost 8 bases; unmatched junction nucleotides: 13. The CDR3 DNA follows: TGCAGTGCACTGACAGGGGGCGGCGACAGGGATTCACCCCTCCACTTT. It encodes CSALTGGGDRDSPLHF.

This clonotype occurred many times. The rearrangement joins TRBV20-1 to TRBJ1-1; 8 bases align to TRBD1. Germline CDR1 is DFQATT and CDR2 is SNEGSKA (reference sequence). The length of the CDR3 is 12 residues. After removal of 6 bases from V and 4 bases from J, the junction contained 4 bases not matched to a gene. CDR3 protein: CSAFTGGTEAFF. As DNA, the CDR3 is TGCAGTGCGTTTACAGGGGGCACTGAAGCTTTCTTT.

This clonotype was found many times. The J gene is TRBJ1-4, the V gene TRBV6-5, with 11 bases identical to TRBD1. The CDR3 sequence is 15 residues long. Germline assignment: CDR1 MNHEY and CDR2 SVGAGI. The V segment lost 6 bases and the J segment 7 bases; nucleotides outside the gene matches: 7. CDR3 bases: TGTGCCAGCAGGAGGACAGGGGGCGATTTTGAAAAACTGTTTTTT. This translates into CASRRTGGDFEKLFF.

This clonotype was seen repeatedly, ten times or more. This rearrangement joins TRBV20-1 to TRBJ1-5; 9 bases match TRBD1. V trimming: 5 bases; J trimming: 7 bases; junction bases outside the gene matches: 9. The CDR3 length is 14 residues. CDR1 and CDR2 (germline): DFQATT, SNEGSKA (reference sequence). CDR3 nucleotides: TGCAGTGCTGGGACAGGGTGGGTTGGCCAGCCCCAGCATTTT. Residues: CSAGTGWVGQPQHF.

The chain recombines TRBV20-1 with TRBJ1-1; D is uncertain. Trimming stripped 3 bases from V and 1 base from J, with 9 bases between. CDR1 DFQATT and CDR2 SNEGSKA come from the germline V gene (reference sequence). This CDR3 has 13 residues. In DNA, the CDR3 is TGCAGTGCTAGGCGGGCGTCGAACACTGAAGCTTTCTTT. Its protein is CSARRASNTEAFF.

The chain has TRBV5-1 and TRBJ1-2, with D possibly matching TRBD1 (6 bases). The germline gives CDR1 SGHRS, CDR2 YFSETQ. The CDR3 runs to 14 residues. V lost 5 bases to trimming and J lost 5 bases, with 16 bases between them. The CDR3 DNA is TGCGCCAGCAGTCTTCAGGGGTTCTCATATGGCTACACCTTC. This gives the protein CASSLQGFSYGYTF.

The chain couples TRBV9 to TRBJ2-7; TRBD1 matches at 10 bases. The germline CDR1 and CDR2 sequences are SGDLS and YYNGEE. The V gene end was trimmed by 0 bases and the J gene end by 7 bases; junction bases not matched to a gene: 4. The CDR3 is made up of 14 amino acids. CDR3 DNA sequence: TGTGCCAGCAGCGTAGTGACAGGGGGCGGGGAGCAGTACTTC. Its protein is CASSVVTGGGEQYF.

This clonotype was counted a single time. The chain combines TRBV29-1 with TRBJ2-7; 11 bases match TRBD1. This CDR3 region has 12 residues. Unmatched junction bases numbered 4, after V lost 8 bases and J lost 4 bases. Germline loops: CDR1 SQVTM, CDR2 ANQGSEA. CDR3 region: CSSGQGDYEQYF. The CDR3 bases are TGCAGCTCGGGACAGGGGGATTACGAGCAGTACTTC.

The V call is TRBV27, the J call TRBJ2-2; D might be TRBD1 (5 bases). Germline values: CDR1 MNHEY, CDR2 SMNVEV (reference sequence). The CDR3 runs 16 residues. The V end was cut by 6 bases, the J end by 4 bases, with 18 bases between. CDR3 in DNA: TGTGCCAGCAGCGAACAACAGGTCACTGCCACCGGGGAGCTGTTTTTT. Translation gives CASSEQQVTATGELFF.

This clonotype was recorded at least ten times. The chain uses TRBV12-3 or TRBV12-4 and TRBJ1-2; a weak D match, TRBD1 (6 bases). The CDR3 loop spans 12 amino acids. The V gene lost 5 bases and the J gene lost 7 bases, with 11 bases spanning the gap. The CDR3 DNA reads as TGTGCCAGCAGTCCCAACAGGGTTGGCTACACCTTC. It codes for CASSPNRVGYTF.

This clonotype was seen once. The rearrangement uses TRBV10-3 and TRBJ2-5; no reliable D call. Per the germline V gene, CDR1 is ENHRY and CDR2 is SYGVKD. The CDR3 extends over 15 amino acids. V lost 4 bases and J lost 5, with 17 bases in between. The CDR3 here is CAISAPLPSVETQYF. The DNA for the CDR3 is TGTGCCATCAGTGCTCCACTCCCTAGTGTCGAGACCCAGTACTTC.

The gene calls are TRBV10-3 and TRBJ2-7; no clear D gene. V lost 4 bases, J lost 10 bases, and 14 bases lay in between. The V gene's germline CDR1 is ENHRY and CDR2 SYGVKD. This CDR3 spans 12 amino acids. CDR3 sequence: CAISAVDDTQYF. CDR3 DNA sequence: TGTGCCATCAGTGCGGTAGATGATACCCAGTACTTC.

This clonotype was seen at least ten times. V usage is TRBV7-9 and J usage is TRBJ2-5; maybe TRBD2 (5 bases). The CDR3 loop spans 14 amino acids. Germline CDR1 is SEHNR and CDR2 is FQNEAQ (reference sequence). The germline V and J ends were trimmed by 5 bases and 4 bases, with 14 bases remaining between them. CDR3 protein: CASSGRDYRETQYF. In DNA form, the CDR3 reads TGTGCCAGCAGCGGCCGTGACTACCGAGAGACCCAGTACTTC.

There are many counts of this clonotype. The chain is built from TRBV5-6 and TRBJ1-4; D is unresolved. Trimming removed 0 bases from V and 13 bases from J, with 10 bases in between. Germline CDR1 SGHDT, CDR2 YYEEEE. The CDR3 is 12 residues long. In DNA form, the CDR3 reads TGTGCCAGCAGCTTGGACTCACGGGTACTGTTTTTT. This encodes CASSLDSRVLFF.

The chain has TRBV10-3 and TRBJ1-6; D not resolved. Trimming left V 4 bases short and J 6 bases short, with 10 bases between. CDR1 ENHRY and CDR2 SYGVKD come from the germline V gene. The CDR3 length is 14 residues. CDR3 nucleotides: TGTGCCATCAGTGTGGACGGACTTAATTCACCCCTCCACTTT. It specifies CAISVDGLNSPLHF.

The chain carries TRBV2 and TRBJ1-1; D unclear. Germline loops: CDR1 SNHLY, CDR2 FYNNEI. CDR3 length equals 13 residues. Trimming pared 6 bases from V and 4 bases from J, leaving 12 bases between. The CDR3 spells CASSKDLATEAFF. The CDR3, as DNA: TGTGCCAGCAGCAAAGACCTGGCCACTGAAGCTTTCTTT.

The J gene is TRBJ1-1, the V gene TRBV24-1; D might be TRBD1 (6 bases). V lost 6 bases and J 2 bases, leaving 9 bases between the germline ends. Germline CDR1 is KGHDR and CDR2 is SFDVKD. This CDR3 spans 13 amino acids. The CDR3 DNA reads as TGTGCCACCAGTACAGGGACCAACACTGAAGCTTTCTTT. It translates to CATSTGTNTEAFF.

This clonotype appeared many times. The V gene is TRBV10-3, the J gene TRBJ2-7, with 15 bases aligning to TRBD2. This CDR3 is built from 16 residues. Looked up from germline, CDR1 is ENHRY and CDR2 is SYGVKD. The J segment lost 6 bases and the V segment lost 0 bases, leaving 3 bases of the junction unmatched. The CDR3 is CAISESGLAGGREQYF. DNA of the CDR3: TGTGCCATCAGTGAGTCGGGACTAGCGGGAGGACGCGAGCAGTACTTC.

J is TRBJ2-3 and V is TRBV20-1; 8 bases map to TRBD2. Germline assignment: CDR1 DFQATT and CDR2 SNEGSKA (reference sequence). This CDR3 has 14 residues. V trimming: 1 base; J trimming: 6 bases; junction bases outside the gene matches: 6. CDR3 loop: CSARGAGVMDTQYF. In DNA, the CDR3 is TGCAGTGCTAGAGGAGCGGGAGTTATGGATACGCAGTATTTT.

This clonotype was found a few times. The rearrangement joins TRBV7-9 to TRBJ1-5, with D possibly TRBD1 on 6 matching bases. From germline, CDR1 is SEHNR and CDR2 FQNEAQ (reference sequence). Trimming removed 5 bases at V and 6 bases at J, with 8 bases between. The CDR3 is made up of 12 amino acids. In DNA form, the CDR3 reads TGTGCCAGCAGCGGCAGGGGTCAGCCCCAGCATTTT. It is translated as CASSGRGQPQHF.

This clonotype turned up a few times. The J gene is TRBJ2-3, the V gene TRBV7-2; D gene ambiguous. Germline CDR1 SGHTA, CDR2 FQGNSA. Trimming removed 5 bases from V and 6 bases from J, with 6 bases in between. CDR3 length: 11 amino acids. This CDR3 is CASSMLDTQYF. CDR3 DNA: TGTGCCAGCAGCATGCTGGATACGCAGTATTTT. Combining the CDR3 with reference TRBV7-2 and TRBJ2-3 gives the whole variable domain GAGVSQSPSNKVTEKGKDVELRCDPISGHTALYWYRQSLGQGLEFLIYFQGNSAPDKSGLPSDRFSAERTGGSVSTLTIQRTQQEDSAVYLCASSMLDTQYFGPGTRLTVL.

The V and J genes are TRBV20-1 and TRBJ2-5; no firm D call. V was pared by 6 bases and J by 9 bases, with 17 bases between. Germline V gene sequence: CDR1 DFQATT, CDR2 SNEGSKA (reference sequence). CDR3 length equals 12 residues. The CDR3 nucleotides are TGCAGTGCCTCGAACAGCTATCAGCCCCAGTACTTC. The encoded protein is CSASNSYQPQYF.

The J gene is TRBJ2-7, the V gene TRBV6-4; TRBD1 is a possible D gene (6 bases). Trimming shortened V by 2 bases and J by 1 base, and 12 bases separated the two germline ends. The germline V gene encodes CDR1 MRHNA and CDR2 SNTAGT. This CDR3 contains 15 residues. CDR3 region: CASSDGGRGSYEQYF. For the CDR3, the DNA is TGTGCCAGCAGTGACGGGGGCAGGGGATCCTACGAGCAGTACTTC.